This T cell receptor (beta chain) was found in a study of cytomegalovirus exposure and HLA in healthy donors. The wider study: Most donors, just over 80% of a few hundred genotyped, fell in the Caucasian-associated ancestry cluster.

Trimming removed 4 bases at V and 4 bases at J, with 13 bases between. Germline CDR1 reads MGHRA; CDR2 reads YSYEKL. The CDR3 contains 14 residues. In the PCR, 60 Vbeta and 13 Jbeta primers were used. Sequenced by immunoSEQ multiplex PCR; TCRdb stores in-frame clones only, minus some. The data contain 150,000 to 200,000 clones, roughly 72% of them singletons. About this clone: The target antigen is unknown.

Each donor was healthy, and each was a bone marrow donor. Study-level findings and limits: In an earlier analysis, most TCR beta V segments were productive about 87% or about 30% of the time.

Sequencing input: PBMCs. J is TRBJ1-2 and V is TRBV4-1; possibly TRBD1 for D (6 bases). The sequence derives from a middle-aged man in good health and CMV-seronegative. The DNA for the CDR3 is TGCGCCAGCAGCCGAACGACAGGACCCTATGGCTACACCTTC. This encodes CASSRTTGPYGYTF.